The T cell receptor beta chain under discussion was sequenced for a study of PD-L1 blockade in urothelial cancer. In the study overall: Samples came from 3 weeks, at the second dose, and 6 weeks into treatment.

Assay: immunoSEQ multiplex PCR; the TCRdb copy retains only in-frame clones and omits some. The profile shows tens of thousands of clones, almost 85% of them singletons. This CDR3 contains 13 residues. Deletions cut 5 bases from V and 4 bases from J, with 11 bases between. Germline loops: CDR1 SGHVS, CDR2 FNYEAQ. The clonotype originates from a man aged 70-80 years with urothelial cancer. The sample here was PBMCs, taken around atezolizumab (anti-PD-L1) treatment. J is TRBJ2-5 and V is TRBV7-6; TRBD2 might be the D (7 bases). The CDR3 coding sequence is TGTGCCAGCAGCCCGCGGGGGCGAGAGACCCAGTACTTC. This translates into CASSPRGRETQYF.